Listed below are T cell receptor beta chains from one sample, sequenced in a study of blood T cell repertoires in COVID-19. The data were produced by immunoSEQ multiplex PCR, yet TCRdb's version contains in-frame clones alone and is incomplete. Of 200,000 to 250,000 clones listed, about nine tenths are singletons. Sequencing input: peripheral blood. The receptors come from a man older than 75 with acute or convalescent COVID-19. The CDR3 runs from the conserved cysteine through the conserved F or W. Some rows have no size entry. The others give once, few or many, or a class for an expanded clone.

cdr3_length clone_size j_call v_call cdr3_aa
16 - TRBJ2-1 TRBV24-1 CATSDIAGESLNEQFF
15 - TRBJ1-1 TRBV6-5 CASSYKGQGNTEAFF
13 - TRBJ2-3 TRBV11-3 CASSLPPTDTQYF
15 - TRBJ1-6 TRBV27 CASSLLDRGNSPLHF
15 - TRBJ2-7 TRBV19 CASSIGHRGTYEQYF
16 - TRBJ2-1 TRBV5-1 CASSLGLAGGNNEQFF
16 - TRBJ2-1 TRBV15 CATSRTTRGPVDEQFF
15 - TRBJ2-5 TRBV10-3 CAISEISAYPETQYF
13 once TRBJ1-1 TRBV6-1 CASSDPTPPEAFF
12 - TRBJ2-3 TRBV2 CATGTGTDTQYF
14 - TRBJ1-5 TRBV19 CASSITRGNQPQHF
16 many TRBJ2-2 TRBV2 CASSEGYGGVIGELFF
15 - TRBJ2-1 TRBV11-3 CASSLRSSGINEQFF
14 - TRBJ2-7 TRBV27 CASSADSAPYEQYF
15 once TRBJ2-7 TRBV7-9 CASSLVARDSYEQYF
13 - TRBJ2-5 TRBV10-1 CASSAAGQETQYF
15 - TRBJ1-1 TRBV7-9 CASSSGQLVNTEAFF
16 - TRBJ2-7 TRBV10-3 CAISDLGQVASYEQYF
16 - TRBJ1-4 TRBV13 CASSLEGAVTGEKLFF
15 - TRBJ1-5 TRBV15 CATSRGQGGGQPQHF
16 - TRBJ2-1 TRBV5-4 CASSSGAGEPYNEQFF
14 - TRBJ2-7 TRBV3-1/TRBV3-2 CASSQGLGANEQYF
14 once TRBJ2-7 TRBV30 CAWRGRQGKAEQYF
13 - TRBJ2-3 TRBV24-1 CATSDSGQDTQYF
17 once TRBJ1-4 TRBV30 CAWSVSSLSVGKEKLFF
13 - TRBJ1-2 TRBV30 CAWSPGFNYGYTF
15 - TRBJ1-2 TRBV9 CASSVHRASSYGYTF
15 - TRBJ2-1 TRBV7-2 CASSLASGSGNEQFF
16 - TRBJ1-2 TRBV14 CASSQGSRDRRYGYTF
16 - TRBJ2-2 TRBV10-2 CASSERSGRNTGELFF
16 - TRBJ1-5 TRBV6-1 CASSETPQGRNQPQHF
14 - TRBJ2-2 TRBV21-1 CASSPLTGPGELFF
14 many TRBJ1-5 TRBV10-2 CATLPLTGGQPQHF
14 - TRBJ1-1 TRBV7-9 CASSSRTGTTEAFF
15 - TRBJ2-1 TRBV6-4 CATSYQISGSNEQFF
14 few TRBJ2-2 TRBV27 CASSQYSNTGELFF
15 - TRBJ2-5 TRBV14 CASSQELHTWETQYF
14 - TRBJ1-3 TRBV18 CASSPGQAGNTIYF
16 - TRBJ2-1 TRBV19 CASARLAGDPYNEQFF
14 - TRBJ1-5 TRBV27 CASSPWTGDQPQHF
16 - TRBJ1-2 TRBV5-1 CASSQGQVAIVGGYTF
15 - TRBJ1-1 TRBV15 CATSRDSDRNTEAFF
15 - TRBJ2-2 TRBV27 CASRRTVLNTGELFF
14 - TRBJ1-5 TRBV19 CASSIVTGTQPQHF
18 - TRBJ2-1 TRBV5-6 CASSLWTGTLLFYNEQFF
14 - TRBJ2-2 TRBV6-5 CASSYEQNTGELFF
15 - TRBJ2-3 TRBV4-3 CASSQEQGLVNTQYF
15 once TRBJ2-1 TRBV3-1/TRBV3-2 CASSLTSDYYNEQFF
17 - TRBJ2-3 TRBV27 CASSYGLAALGTDTQYF
16 - TRBJ2-7 TRBV19 CASSKLTPGQIYEQYF
14 few TRBJ2-5 TRBV3-1/TRBV3-2 CASRGMGLSRKQYF
16 - TRBJ2-2 TRBV19 CASIGLREGRTGELFF
14 once TRBJ2-2 TRBV5-1 CASSWTENTGELFF
15 - TRBJ2-7 TRBV28 CASSSPFSGSYEQYF
17 - TRBJ1-6 TRBV27 CASSFRTASSYNSPLHF
17 - TRBJ2-5 TRBV3-1/TRBV3-2 CASSLQLAGGPSETQYF
14 - TRBJ2-1 TRBV5-4 CASSLKGGWNEQFF